The entry below gives a single TCR beta chain sequence along with its context. Its antigen remains unknown. This CDR3 is 17 amino acids long. V lost 7 bases, J lost 3 bases, and 9 bases stayed unmatched. This sample was taken from a study of cytomegalovirus exposure and HLA in healthy donors. Study results and limitations: In a later analysis, common viral pathogens appeared linked to several of the most significant clusters.

Both 60 Vbeta primers and 13 Jbeta primers went into the PCR. The assay was immunoSEQ multiplex PCR, and TCRdb's table has in-frame clones only and misses some. The table shows more than 90,000 clones, with roughly four fifths occurring only once. Source material: PBMCs. The receptor was isolated from a female donor in good health and CMV-seronegative. The chain recombines TRBV6-7 with TRBJ2-3, with TRBD2 identical over 14 bases. TRBV6-7 is designated an ORF whose function remains uncertain. The CDR3 coding sequence is TGTGCCAGCAAGAACAGGACTAGCGGGGGGAGGACAGATACGCAGTATTTT. Protein sequence: CASKNRTSGGRTDTQYF.